The text below deals with one T cell receptor beta chain. The clone's antigen remains unknown. Nothing much larger sits one base from this clone, and base qualities are not available. Other DNA sequences in the same sample also yield this CDR3. For sequencing of the TCRbeta CDR3 region, genomic DNA was extracted from the sorted cells. The immunoSEQ Assay was used to sequence the TCRbeta CDR3 regions. Held by TCRdb, this immuneACCESS table contains in-frame sequences only and omits some clones. Under half of the omission traces to an unresolved V gene where checked; the cause of the rest is unknown. This sample gives around 60,000 clones in total; under 90% of them show up just once. The top ten clonotypes cover approximately 2% of the sample. These data come from a study of OX40 agonist ivuxolimab in advanced cancers. With regard to the full study: Ivuxolimab was a fully human IgG2 agonistic monoclonal antibody targeting the costimulatory receptor OX40 (CD134). Intravenous ivuxolimab was administered to patients every 2 weeks at six dose levels: 0.01, 0.1, 0.3, 1.5, 3 and 10 mg/kg. Of the roughly 52 dose-escalation patients, hepatocellular carcinoma was present in around 20, melanoma in around 15, renal cell carcinoma in 9 and head and neck cancer in 9. Patients were allowed to have had prior anti-PD-1, anti-PD-L1 or anti-CTLA-4 therapy, and around 43% of the dose-escalation patients had been treated with checkpoint inhibitors. Peripheral TCRbeta sequencing aimed to test whether ivuxolimab altered TCR sequence diversity and caused clonal T-cell expansion. The paper covers the monotherapy dose-escalation part of the phase I ivuxolimab trial, which included N of about 56 patients. Three dose-escalation patients achieved partial responses, one with hepatocellular carcinoma and two with cutaneous melanoma. In the dose-escalation cohort, 70% to 90% of patients were male, and the mean age was approximately 60 years with a range of 23 to 79. Broad study findings and their caveats: After ivuxolimab, expanded clones were on average more numerous among CD8+ T cells than among CD4+ T cells. Partial responders in the 0.1-3.0 mg/kg groups had among the lowest normalized peripheral clonal expansion, especially among CD8+ T cells. Low levels of normalized T-cell clonal expansion were also seen in some patients who did not respond. Clonal expansion of both CD4+ and CD8+ blood T cells was observed from baseline to week 6 at doses 0.1 to 3.0 mg/kg. Which antigens the clonally expanded peripheral T cells were specific for was not determined.

The trial excluded patients who had a history of autoimmune disease or who were on systemic immunosuppression. Peripheral blood for TCR sequencing was collected from all dose cohorts at baseline, on cycle 4 day 1, and on cycle 7 day 1. The samples were taken from a phase I, first-in-human, multicenter, open-label dose-escalation trial of ivuxolimab. Adults with locally advanced or metastatic melanoma, renal cell carcinoma, hepatocellular carcinoma or head and neck squamous cell carcinoma were enrolled in the trial. CD4+ and CD8+ T cells were sorted separately from peripheral blood before TCR sequencing. V sheds 6 bases and J sheds 5 bases, leaving 6 bases between their ends. The cysteine opens and the phenylalanine closes a CDR3 of 11 amino acids. CDR3 DNA only is kept here, 33 bases in frame from base 1. Via the germline V gene, CDR1 is SNHLY and CDR2 FYNNEI.

This chain is built from TRBV2 and TRBJ2-3, with no reliable assignment of the D segment. This clonotype originated in an adult with an advanced solid tumor such as melanoma, head and neck, liver or kidney cancer. The specimen was CD4+ or CD8+ T cells sorted from blood, collected in a trial of the OX40 agonist ivuxolimab. The nucleotide sequence is TGTGCCAGCAGCGTAGTAGATACGCAGTATTTT. It translates to CASSVVDTQYF.